The clone carrying this T cell receptor (beta chain) has only a few counts. Its antigen is unknown. This sample is part of a study of glioma-infiltrating T cells after dendritic cell vaccination. Study as a whole: Between the early 2000s and the early 2010s, patients got autologous tumor lysate-pulsed dendritic cell vaccines. Patients received three intradermal dendritic cell vaccine injections at biweekly intervals.

Measured with immunoSEQ multiplex PCR; TCRdb has only the in-frame clones, and not every one. The table shows roughly 100,000 clones, with over 75% occurring only once. Study-level results: No direct clonality-survival link was found; a diverse polyclonal response may matter. Longer survival after dendritic cell vaccination followed higher pretreatment TIL content.

The receptor was isolated from a human donor with glioblastoma. The source material was blood, sampled before dendritic cell vaccination.

The CDR3 here is CATSREGLAGPNTQYF. The DNA for the CDR3 is TGTGCCACCAGCAGAGAGGGACTAGCCGGCCCGAATACGCAGTATTTT. J is TRBJ2-3 and V is TRBV15; TRBD2 aligns across 9 bases. There are 16 residues in the CDR3. Germline V gene lookup returns CDR1 LNHNV and CDR2 YYDKDF (reference sequence). The V segment lost 0 bases and the J segment 7 bases; nucleotides outside the gene matches: 8.